This T cell receptor beta chain was documented in a study of control samples from healthy donors and cancer patients. TCRdb's table, derived via immunoSEQ multiplex PCR, lists solely in-frame clones and lacks some. The top ten hold 3.6% of the sample, which has roughly 39,000 clones, approximately 90% seen once. The CDR3 has 15 amino acids. V gave up 2 bases and J gave up 2 bases; unmatched junction bases: 4. In germline, CDR1 is SGHRS, CDR2 YFSETQ. Sequenced: blood. This receptor was obtained from a woman between 45 and 60 years old in good health. The genes are TRBV5-1 and TRBJ1-5; 7 bases fit TRBD1. DNA for the CDR3: TGCGCCAGCAGCTTAGGGGGCCTGGGCAATCAGCCCCAGCATTTT. Its translation is CASSLGGLGNQPQHF.